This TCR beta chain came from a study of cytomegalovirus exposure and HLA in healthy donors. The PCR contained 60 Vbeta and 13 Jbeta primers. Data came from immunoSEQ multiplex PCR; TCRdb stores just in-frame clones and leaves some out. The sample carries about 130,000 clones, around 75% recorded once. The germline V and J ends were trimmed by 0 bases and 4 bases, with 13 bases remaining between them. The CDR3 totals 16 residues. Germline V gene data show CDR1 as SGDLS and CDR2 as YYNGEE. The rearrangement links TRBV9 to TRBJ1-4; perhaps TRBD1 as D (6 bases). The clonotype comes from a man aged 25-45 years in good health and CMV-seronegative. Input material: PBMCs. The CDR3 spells CASSVGTVPFNEKLFF. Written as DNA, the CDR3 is TGTGCCAGCAGCGTAGGGACAGTGCCCTTTAATGAAAAACTGTTTTTT.